This entry describes one TCR beta chain. Its antigen is not yet known. Per-nucleotide qualities are absent, and no much larger clonotype sits a single base away. This sample is part of a study of CD8 T cells in ankylosing spondylitis (dated by TCRdb to about 2017). Context from the whole study: T cell receptor beta repertoires were profiled in healthy donors and ankylosing spondylitis patients so that disease-linked TCR variants could be found. The full study cohort comprised some 27 ankylosing spondylitis patients and around 100 healthy donors. Peripheral blood was sampled, and synovial fluid was additionally collected from ankylosing spondylitis patients.

The CDR3 runs 14 residues from the cysteine to the phenylalanine. The kept DNA is CDR3 alone, 42 bases in frame from the first base. V has 3 bases trimmed and J has 5 bases trimmed; junction bases matching no gene number 5. The full study reports these points: A TCR beta motif of several highly homologous amino acid variants appeared characteristic of blood from ankylosing spondylitis patients. Some motif variants had previously been reported in the synovial fluid and blood of reactive arthritis patients, which suggests shared mechanisms of disease initiation. The disease-linked clones were reported as significantly enriched in matched synovial fluid samples from ankylosing spondylitis patients. The disease-linked clones showed a CD8+ phenotype and occurred at relatively low frequencies in peripheral blood.

Sequencing was performed on an Illumina HiSeq 2500. Quantitative 5'-RACE with molecular barcodes was the method used to prepare the TCR beta libraries. Turning to the authors' computational methods: To identify disease-linked TCR variants, a new computational method was used, one built on a probabilistic model of VDJ rearrangement. TCRdb handled the public reads itself, with Q25 trimming in fastp and clone calling in MiXCR, and kept productive beta chains. Entries are consolidated by CDR3 protein sequence, retaining the most common genes and DNA. None of the V and J calls come from the authors' own analysis; TCRdb made them. In this sample the table shows fewer than 250,000 distinct CDR3 sequences, under 12% of which occur a single time. About 2.8% of the sample is taken by the ten largest.

The sequenced material came from blood, either unsorted or a sorted T cell fraction (not recorded which). This sequence was found in a male donor with ankylosing spondylitis or in good health (not recorded which). Here the chain combines TRBV12-3 or TRBV12-4 and TRBJ2-7; 9 central nucleotides agree with TRBD2. The DNA is TGTGCCAGCAGTTTTAAAAGCGGGGGGAACGAGCAGTACTTC. It encodes CASSFKSGGNEQYF.